The 3 T cell receptor beta chains given below trace back to one sample, sequenced in a study of blood T cell repertoires in COVID-19. The assay was immunoSEQ multiplex PCR, and TCRdb's table has in-frame clones only and misses some. The data show 200,000 to 250,000 clones, about four fifths seen once. Material for sequencing was peripheral blood. The receptors stem from a man older than 75 with acute or convalescent COVID-19.

V and J are TRBV19 and TRBJ2-7; TRBD2 agrees at 7 bases. J gave up 4 bases and V 7 bases, and 4 bases lay outside the gene matches. Germline CDR1 LNHDA, CDR2 SQIVND (reference sequence). The CDR3 extends over 12 amino acids. The DNA of the CDR3 is TGTGCCAGTATGGGCGGGGGATACGAGCAGTACTTC. Translating gives CASMGGGYEQYF.

This chain joins TRBV19 and TRBJ1-1, with TRBD1 as a possible D gene (6 bases). The V end lost 6 bases, the J end lost 6 bases, and 14 bases lay between the germline ends. Germline V gene lookup returns CDR1 LNHDA and CDR2 SQIVND (reference sequence). The CDR3 is 13 amino acids. The CDR3, as DNA: TGTGCCAGTAGGACAGCTAAGGGGGCTGAAGCTTTCTTT. This encodes CASRTAKGAEAFF.

The rearrangement uses TRBV5-4 and TRBJ2-7; D is perhaps TRBD1 (5 bases). From germline, CDR1 is SGHNT and CDR2 YYREEE (reference sequence). The length of the CDR3 is 15 residues. Trimming removed 2 bases at V and 0 bases at J, with 12 bases between. CDR3 in DNA: TGTGCCAGCAGCTTTACAGGCTTGAGCTCCTACGAGCAGTACTTC. It yields the protein CASSFTGLSSYEQYF.